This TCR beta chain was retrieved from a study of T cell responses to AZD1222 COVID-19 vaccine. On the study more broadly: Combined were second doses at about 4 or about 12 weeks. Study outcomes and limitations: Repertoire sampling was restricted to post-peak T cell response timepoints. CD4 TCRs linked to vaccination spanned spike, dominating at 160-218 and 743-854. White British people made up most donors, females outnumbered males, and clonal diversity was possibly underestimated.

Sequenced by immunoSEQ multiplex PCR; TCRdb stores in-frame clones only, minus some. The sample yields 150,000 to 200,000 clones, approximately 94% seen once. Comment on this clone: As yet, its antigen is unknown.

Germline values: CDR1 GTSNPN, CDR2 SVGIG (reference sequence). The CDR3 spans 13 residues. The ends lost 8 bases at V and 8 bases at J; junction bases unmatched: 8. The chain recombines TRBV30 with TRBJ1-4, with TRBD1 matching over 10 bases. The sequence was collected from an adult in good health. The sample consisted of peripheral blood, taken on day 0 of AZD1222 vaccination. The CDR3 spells CAGGQGQGEKLFF. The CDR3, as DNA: TGTGCCGGGGGACAGGGGCAGGGGGAAAAACTGTTTTTT. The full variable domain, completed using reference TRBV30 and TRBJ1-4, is SQTIHQWPATLVQPVGSPLSLECTVEGTSNPNLYWYRQAAGRGLQLLFYSVGIGQISSEVPQNLSASRPQDRQFILSSKKLLLSDSGFYLCAGGQGQGEKLFFGSGTQLSVL.